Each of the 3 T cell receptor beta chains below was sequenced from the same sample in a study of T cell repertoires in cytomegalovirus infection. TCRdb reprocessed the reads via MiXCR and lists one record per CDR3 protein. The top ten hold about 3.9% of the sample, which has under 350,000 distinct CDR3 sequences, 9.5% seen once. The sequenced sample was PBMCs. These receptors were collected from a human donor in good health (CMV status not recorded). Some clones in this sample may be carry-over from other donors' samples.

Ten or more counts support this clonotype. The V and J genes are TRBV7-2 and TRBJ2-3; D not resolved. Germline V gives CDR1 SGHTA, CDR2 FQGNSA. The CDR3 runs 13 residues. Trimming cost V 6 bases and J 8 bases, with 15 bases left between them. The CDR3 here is CASSPAPAITQYF. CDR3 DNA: TGTGCCAGCAGTCCGGCGCCAGCTATTACGCAGTATTTT.

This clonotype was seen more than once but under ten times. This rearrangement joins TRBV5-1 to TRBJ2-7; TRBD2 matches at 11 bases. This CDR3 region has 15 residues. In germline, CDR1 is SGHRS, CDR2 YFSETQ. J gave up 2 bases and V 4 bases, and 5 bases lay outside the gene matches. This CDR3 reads CASSEGLAAAYEQYF. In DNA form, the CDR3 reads TGCGCCAGCAGCGAGGGACTAGCGGCTGCCTACGAGCAGTACTTC.

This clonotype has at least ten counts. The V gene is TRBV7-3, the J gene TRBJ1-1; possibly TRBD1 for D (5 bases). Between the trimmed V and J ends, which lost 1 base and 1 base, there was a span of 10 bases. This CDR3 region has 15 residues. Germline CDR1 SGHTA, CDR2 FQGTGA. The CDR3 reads CASSLKAGRNTEAFF. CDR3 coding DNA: TGTGCCAGCAGCTTAAAGGCAGGGAGGAACACTGAAGCTTTCTTT.